The present T cell receptor (beta chain) was sequenced within a study of CD8 T cells in ankylosing spondylitis. Study-wide results and limits: Earlier work had already found some motif variants in reactive arthritis synovial fluid and blood. Among TCR beta sequences, a motif of roughly 8 highly homologous variants appeared characteristic of ankylosing spondylitis blood. Disease-linked clones bore a CD8+ phenotype and were relatively rare in peripheral blood. The clones that were linked to disease were reported to be significantly enriched in matched synovial fluid samples from ankylosing spondylitis patients.

Quantitative molecular-barcoded 5'-RACE generated the TCR beta libraries. TCRdb passed the 5' RACE reads through MiXCR, listing each CDR3 protein once. This table holds hundreds of thousands of distinct CDR3 sequences, 12% found once. This clonotype has a handful of counts. Its antigen is unknown. Source material: blood, either unsorted or a sorted T cell fraction (not recorded which). This receptor was taken from a male donor with ankylosing spondylitis.

The DNA of the CDR3 is TGTGCCAGCAGTCGACTAAACGGGGGGGCCCACAATGAGCAGTTCTTC. It translates to CASSRLNGGAHNEQFF. J is TRBJ2-1 and V is TRBV12-3 or TRBV12-4; 8 nucleotides align to TRBD2. The ends lost 5 bases at V and 5 bases at J; junction bases unmatched: 11. This CDR3 spans 16 amino acids.